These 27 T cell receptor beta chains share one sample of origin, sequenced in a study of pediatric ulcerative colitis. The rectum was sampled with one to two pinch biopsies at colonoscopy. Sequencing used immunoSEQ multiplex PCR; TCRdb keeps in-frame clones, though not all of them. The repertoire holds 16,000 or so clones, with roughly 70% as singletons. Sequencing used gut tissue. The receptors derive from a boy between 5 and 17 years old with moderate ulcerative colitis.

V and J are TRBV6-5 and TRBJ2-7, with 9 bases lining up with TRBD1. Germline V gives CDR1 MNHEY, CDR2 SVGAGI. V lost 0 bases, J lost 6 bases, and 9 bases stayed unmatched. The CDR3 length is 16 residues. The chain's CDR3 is CASSYSRDRALSEQYF. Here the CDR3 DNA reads TGTGCCAGCAGTTACTCAAGGGACAGGGCCCTAAGCGAGCAGTACTTC.

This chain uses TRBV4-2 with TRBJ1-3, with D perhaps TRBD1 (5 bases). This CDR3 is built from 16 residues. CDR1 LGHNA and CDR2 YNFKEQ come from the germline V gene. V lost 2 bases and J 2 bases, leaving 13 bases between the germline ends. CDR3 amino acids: CASSQPTGVPGNTIYF. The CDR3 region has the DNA TGTGCCAGCAGCCAACCGACGGGGGTTCCTGGAAACACCATATATTTT.

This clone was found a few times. CDR3 region: CASSLGGIGAGEQYF. In nucleotides, the CDR3 is TGTGCCAGCAGCTTAGGTGGAATTGGGGCCGGCGAGCAGTACTTC. The rearrangement links TRBV11-1 to TRBJ2-7, with D maybe TRBD1 (5 bases). V shed 1 base and J shed 6 bases, with 16 bases lying between them. The CDR3 is 15 residues long. CDR1 is SGHAT and CDR2 is FQDESV in the germline V gene (reference sequence).

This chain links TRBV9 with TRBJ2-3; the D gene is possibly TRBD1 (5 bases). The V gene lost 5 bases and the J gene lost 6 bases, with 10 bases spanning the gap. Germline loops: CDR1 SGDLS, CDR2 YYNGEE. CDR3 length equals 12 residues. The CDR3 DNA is TGTGCCAGCAGATCAAAGGGGGATACGCAGTATTTT. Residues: CASRSKGDTQYF.

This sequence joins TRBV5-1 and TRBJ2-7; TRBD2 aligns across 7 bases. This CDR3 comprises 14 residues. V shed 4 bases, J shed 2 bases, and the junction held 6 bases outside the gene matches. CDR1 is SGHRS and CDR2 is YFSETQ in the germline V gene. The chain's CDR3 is CASSSRGGAYEQYF. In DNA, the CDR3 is TGCGCCAGCAGCAGCCGGGGAGGGGCCTACGAGCAGTACTTC.

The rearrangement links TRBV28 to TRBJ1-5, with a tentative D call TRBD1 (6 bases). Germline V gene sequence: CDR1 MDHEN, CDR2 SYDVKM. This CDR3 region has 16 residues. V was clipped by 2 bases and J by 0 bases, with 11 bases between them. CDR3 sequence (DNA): TGTGCCAGCAGTTTAATTTCGACAGGTAGCAATCAGCCCCAGCATTTT. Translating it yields CASSLISTGSNQPQHF.

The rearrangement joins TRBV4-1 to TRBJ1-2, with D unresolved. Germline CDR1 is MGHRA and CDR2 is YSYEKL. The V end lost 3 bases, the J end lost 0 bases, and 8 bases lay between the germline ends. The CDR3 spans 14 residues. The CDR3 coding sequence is TGCGCCAGCAGCCACACCATAGCTAACTATGGCTACACCTTC. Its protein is CASSHTIANYGYTF.

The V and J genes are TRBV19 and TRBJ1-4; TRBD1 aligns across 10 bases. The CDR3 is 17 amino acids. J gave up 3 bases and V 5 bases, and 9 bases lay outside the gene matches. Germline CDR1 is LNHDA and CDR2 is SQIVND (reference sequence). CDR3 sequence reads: CASSFGGGTGANEKLFF. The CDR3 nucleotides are TGTGCCAGTAGTTTTGGAGGAGGGACAGGGGCTAATGAAAAACTGTTTTTT.

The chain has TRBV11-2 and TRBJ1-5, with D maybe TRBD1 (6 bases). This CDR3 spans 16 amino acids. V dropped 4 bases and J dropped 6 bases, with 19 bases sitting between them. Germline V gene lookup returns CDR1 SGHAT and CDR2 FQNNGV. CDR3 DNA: TGTGCCAGCAGCTCATTACGTCGGGGGCTGAGTCAGCCCCAGCATTTT. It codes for CASSSLRRGLSQPQHF.

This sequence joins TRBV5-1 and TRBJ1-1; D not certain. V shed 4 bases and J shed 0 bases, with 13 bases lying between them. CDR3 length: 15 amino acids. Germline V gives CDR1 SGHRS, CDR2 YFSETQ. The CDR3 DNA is TGCGCCAGCAGCGGTGTGGCCCAGGTGAACACTGAAGCTTTCTTT. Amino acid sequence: CASSGVAQVNTEAFF. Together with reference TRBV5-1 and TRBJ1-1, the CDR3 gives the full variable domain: KAGVTQTPRYLIKTRGQQVTLSCSPISGHRSVSWYQQTPGQGLQFLFEYFSETQRNKGNFPGRFSGRQFSNSRSEMNVSTLELGDSALYLCASSGVAQVNTEAFFGQGTRLTVV.

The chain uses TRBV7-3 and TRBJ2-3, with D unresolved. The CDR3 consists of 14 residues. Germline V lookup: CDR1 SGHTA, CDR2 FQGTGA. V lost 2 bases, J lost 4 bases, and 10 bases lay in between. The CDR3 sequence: CASSLSTVPDTQYF. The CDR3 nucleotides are TGTGCCAGCAGCTTATCGACGGTTCCAGATACGCAGTATTTT.

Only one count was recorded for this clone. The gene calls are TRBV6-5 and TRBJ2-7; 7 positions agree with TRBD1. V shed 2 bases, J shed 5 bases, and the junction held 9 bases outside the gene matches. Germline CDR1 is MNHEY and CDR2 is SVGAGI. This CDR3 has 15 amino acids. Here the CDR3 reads CASSYPKGASDEQYF. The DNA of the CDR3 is TGTGCCAGCAGTTACCCGAAGGGGGCGAGTGACGAGCAGTACTTC.

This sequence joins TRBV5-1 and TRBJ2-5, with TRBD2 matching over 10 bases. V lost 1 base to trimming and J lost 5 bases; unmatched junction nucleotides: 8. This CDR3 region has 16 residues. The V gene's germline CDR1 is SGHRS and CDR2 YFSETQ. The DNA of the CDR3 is TGCGCCAGCAGCTTGAGGCCTAGCGGGGGTCGGGAGACCCAGTACTTC. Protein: CASSLRPSGGRETQYF.

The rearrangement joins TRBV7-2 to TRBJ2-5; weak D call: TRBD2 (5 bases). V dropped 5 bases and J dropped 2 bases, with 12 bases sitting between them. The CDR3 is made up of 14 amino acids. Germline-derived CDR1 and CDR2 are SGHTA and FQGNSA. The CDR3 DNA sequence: TGTGCCAGCAGCGTAGGACTGTTACAAGAGACCCAGTACTTC. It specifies CASSVGLLQETQYF. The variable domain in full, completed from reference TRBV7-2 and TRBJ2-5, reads GAGVSQSPSNKVTEKGKDVELRCDPISGHTALYWYRQSLGQGLEFLIYFQGNSAPDKSGLPSDRFSAERTGGSVSTLTIQRTQQEDSAVYLCASSVGLLQETQYFGPGTRLLVL.

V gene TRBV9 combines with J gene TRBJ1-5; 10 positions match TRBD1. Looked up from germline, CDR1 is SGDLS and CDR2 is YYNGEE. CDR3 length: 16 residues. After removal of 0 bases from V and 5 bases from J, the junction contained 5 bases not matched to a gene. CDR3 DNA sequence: TGTGCCAGCAGCGTAGAGGGGACAGGGGATCATCAGCCCCAGCATTTT. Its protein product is CASSVEGTGDHQPQHF.

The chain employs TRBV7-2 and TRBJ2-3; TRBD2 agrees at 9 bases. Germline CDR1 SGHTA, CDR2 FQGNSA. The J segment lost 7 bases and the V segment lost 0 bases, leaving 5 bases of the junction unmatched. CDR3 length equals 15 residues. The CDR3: CASSLASSGIYTQYF. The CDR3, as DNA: TGTGCCAGCAGCTTAGCGTCTAGCGGGATATATACGCAGTATTTT.

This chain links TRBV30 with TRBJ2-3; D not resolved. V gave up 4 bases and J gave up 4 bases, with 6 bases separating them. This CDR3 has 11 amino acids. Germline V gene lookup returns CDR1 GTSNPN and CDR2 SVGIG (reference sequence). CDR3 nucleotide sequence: TGTGCCTGGACCCGATCAGATACGCAGTATTTT. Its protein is CAWTRSDTQYF.

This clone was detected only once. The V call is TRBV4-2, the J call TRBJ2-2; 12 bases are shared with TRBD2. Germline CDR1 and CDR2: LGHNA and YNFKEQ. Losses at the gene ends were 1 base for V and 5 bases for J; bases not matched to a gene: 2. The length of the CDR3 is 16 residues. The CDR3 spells CASSQASGGGTGELFF. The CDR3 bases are TGTGCCAGCAGCCAAGCTAGCGGGGGGGGTACCGGGGAGCTGTTTTTT.

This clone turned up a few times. The CDR3 sequence: CASSWRTVNTEAFF. CDR3 sequence (DNA): TGTGCCAGCAGCTGGAGGACGGTGAACACTGAAGCTTTCTTT. This chain links TRBV13 with TRBJ1-1; D not certain. CDR3 length: 14 residues. V was pared by 4 bases and J by 0 bases, with 9 bases between. Germline values: CDR1 PRHDT, CDR2 FYEKMQ (reference sequence).

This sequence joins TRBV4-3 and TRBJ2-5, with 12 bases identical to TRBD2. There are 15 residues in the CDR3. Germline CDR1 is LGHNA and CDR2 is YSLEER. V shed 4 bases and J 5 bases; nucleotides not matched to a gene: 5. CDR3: CASSRTSGKGETQYF. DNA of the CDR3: TGCGCCAGCAGCCGGACTAGCGGGAAGGGGGAGACCCAGTACTTC.

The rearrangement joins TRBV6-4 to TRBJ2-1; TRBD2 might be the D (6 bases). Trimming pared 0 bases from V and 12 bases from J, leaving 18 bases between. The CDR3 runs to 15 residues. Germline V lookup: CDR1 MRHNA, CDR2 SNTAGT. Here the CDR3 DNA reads TGTGCCAGCAGTGACTCGGGCGGAGGGGTGGGGCGGCAGTTCTTC. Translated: CASSDSGGGVGRQFF.

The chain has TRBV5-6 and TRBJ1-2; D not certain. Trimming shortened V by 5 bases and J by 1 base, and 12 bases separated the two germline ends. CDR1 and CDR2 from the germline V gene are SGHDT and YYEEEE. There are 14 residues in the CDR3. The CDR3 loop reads CASSFLGINYGYTF. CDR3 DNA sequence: TGTGCCAGCAGTTTCTTAGGTATTAACTATGGCTACACCTTC.

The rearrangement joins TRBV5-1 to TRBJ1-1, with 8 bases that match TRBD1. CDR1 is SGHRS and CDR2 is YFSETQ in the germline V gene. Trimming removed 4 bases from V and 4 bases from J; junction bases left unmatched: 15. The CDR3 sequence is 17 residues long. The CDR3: CASSPGPGTGAGTEAFF. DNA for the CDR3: TGCGCCAGCAGCCCCGGTCCCGGGACAGGAGCGGGCACTGAAGCTTTCTTT.

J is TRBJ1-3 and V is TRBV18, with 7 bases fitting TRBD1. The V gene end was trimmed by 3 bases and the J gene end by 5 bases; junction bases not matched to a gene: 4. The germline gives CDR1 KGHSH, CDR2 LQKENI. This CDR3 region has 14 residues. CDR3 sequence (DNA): TGTGCCAGCTCACCGCCGGGACAGCGAAACACCATATATTTT. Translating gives CASSPPGQRNTIYF.

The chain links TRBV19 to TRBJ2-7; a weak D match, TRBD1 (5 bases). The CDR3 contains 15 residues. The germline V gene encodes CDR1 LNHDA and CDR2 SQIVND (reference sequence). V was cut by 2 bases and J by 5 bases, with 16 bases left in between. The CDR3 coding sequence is TGTGCCAGTAGTATACAGGGTTCCGCATCCCACGAGCAGTACTTC. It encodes CASSIQGSASHEQYF.

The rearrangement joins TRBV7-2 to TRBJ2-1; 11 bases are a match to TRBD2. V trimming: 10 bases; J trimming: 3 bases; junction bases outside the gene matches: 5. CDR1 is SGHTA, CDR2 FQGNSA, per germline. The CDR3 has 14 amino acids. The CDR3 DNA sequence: TGTGCCATATCGGGACTAGCGGACTACAATGAGCAGTTCTTC. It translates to CAISGLADYNEQFF.

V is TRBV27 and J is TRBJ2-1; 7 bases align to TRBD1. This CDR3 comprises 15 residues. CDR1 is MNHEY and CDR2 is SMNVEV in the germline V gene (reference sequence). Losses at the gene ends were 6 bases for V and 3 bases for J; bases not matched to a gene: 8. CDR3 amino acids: CASRDAGTDYNEQFF. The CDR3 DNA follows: TGTGCCAGCAGGGACGCCGGGACAGACTACAATGAGCAGTTCTTC.